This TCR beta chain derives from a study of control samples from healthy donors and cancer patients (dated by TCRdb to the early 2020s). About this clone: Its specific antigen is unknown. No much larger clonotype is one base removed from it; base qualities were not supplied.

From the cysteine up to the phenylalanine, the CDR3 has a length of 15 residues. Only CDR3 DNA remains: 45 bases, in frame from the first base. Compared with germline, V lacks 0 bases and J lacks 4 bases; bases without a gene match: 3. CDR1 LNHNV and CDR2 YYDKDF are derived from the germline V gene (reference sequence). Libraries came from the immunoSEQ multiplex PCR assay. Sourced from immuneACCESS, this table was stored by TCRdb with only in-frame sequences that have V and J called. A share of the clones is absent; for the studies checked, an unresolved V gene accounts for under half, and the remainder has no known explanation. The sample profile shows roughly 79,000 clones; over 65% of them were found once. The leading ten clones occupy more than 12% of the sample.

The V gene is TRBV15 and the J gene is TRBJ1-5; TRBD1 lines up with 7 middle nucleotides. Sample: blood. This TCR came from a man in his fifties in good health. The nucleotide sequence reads TGTGCCACCAGCAGAGATGGGACAGAGAATCAGCCCCAGCATTTT. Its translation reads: CATSRDGTENQPQHF.